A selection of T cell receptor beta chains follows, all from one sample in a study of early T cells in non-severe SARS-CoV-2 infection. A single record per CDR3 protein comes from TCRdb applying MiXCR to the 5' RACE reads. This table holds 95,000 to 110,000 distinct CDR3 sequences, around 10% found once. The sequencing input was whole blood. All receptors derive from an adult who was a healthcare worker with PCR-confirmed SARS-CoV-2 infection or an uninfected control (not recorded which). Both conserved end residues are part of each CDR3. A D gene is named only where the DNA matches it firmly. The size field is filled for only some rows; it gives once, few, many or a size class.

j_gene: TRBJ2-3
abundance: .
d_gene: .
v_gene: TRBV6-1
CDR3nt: TGTGCCAGCAGTGAAGCCCCCCGGGTTGTTGGCCCCACAGATACGCAGTATTTT
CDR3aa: CASSEAPRVVGPTDTQYF

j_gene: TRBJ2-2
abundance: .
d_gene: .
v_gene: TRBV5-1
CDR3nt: TGCGCCAGCAGCACAACAGGGACCGGGGAGCTGTTTTTT
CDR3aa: CASSTTGTGELFF

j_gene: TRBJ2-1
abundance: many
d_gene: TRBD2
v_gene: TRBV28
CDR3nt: TGTGCCAGCAGTTTTGCGCTAGCGGGACGCATGAATGAGCAGTTCTTC
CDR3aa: CASSFALAGRMNEQFF

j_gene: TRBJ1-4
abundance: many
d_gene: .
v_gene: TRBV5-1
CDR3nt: TGCGCCAGCAGCTTGAACCCCATGGGGAAGGGAGAACTGTTTTTT
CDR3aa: CASSLNPMGKGELFF

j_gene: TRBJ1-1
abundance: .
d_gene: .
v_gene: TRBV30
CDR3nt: TGTGCCTGGAGTGCCAGAGGGAACACTGAAGCTTTCTTT
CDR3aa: CAWSARGNTEAFF

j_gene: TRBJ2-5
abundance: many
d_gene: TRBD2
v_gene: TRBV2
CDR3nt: TGTGCCAGCGGGACTAGGGCGGCAGAGACCCAGTACTTC
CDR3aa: CASGTRAAETQYF

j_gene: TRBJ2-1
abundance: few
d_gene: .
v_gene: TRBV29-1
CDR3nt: TGCAGCGTCGATGGTATGCCCAGGTATGAGCAGTTCTTC
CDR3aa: CSVDGMPRYEQFF

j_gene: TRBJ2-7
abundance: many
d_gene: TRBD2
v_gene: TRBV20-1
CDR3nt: TGCAGTGCTAGAGCCCTGGGTCGGCTAGCGGGAGAGTTCGAGCAGTACTTC
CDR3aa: CSARALGRLAGEFEQYF

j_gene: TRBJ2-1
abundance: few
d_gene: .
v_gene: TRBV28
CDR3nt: TGTGCCAGCATCAACATCAGGGGCAATGAGCAGTTCTTC
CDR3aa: CASINIRGNEQFF

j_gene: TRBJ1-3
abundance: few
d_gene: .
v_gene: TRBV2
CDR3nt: TGTGCCAGCAGTGCTGAAAACACCATATATTTT
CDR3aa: CASSAENTIYF

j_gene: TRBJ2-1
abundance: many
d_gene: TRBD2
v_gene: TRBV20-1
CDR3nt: TGCAGCACCTTCGGGAGCGGGATATTTATGGGGCAGTTCTTC
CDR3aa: CSTFGSGIFMGQFF

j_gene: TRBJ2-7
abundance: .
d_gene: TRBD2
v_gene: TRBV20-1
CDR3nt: TGCAGTGCTATGACTAGCGGGAGCGTCTACGAGCAGTACTTC
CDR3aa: CSAMTSGSVYEQYF

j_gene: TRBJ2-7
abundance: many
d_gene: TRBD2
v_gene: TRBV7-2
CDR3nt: TGTGCCAGCAGCCCGAGCGGGAGGGGATCCTACGAGCAGTACTTC
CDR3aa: CASSPSGRGSYEQYF

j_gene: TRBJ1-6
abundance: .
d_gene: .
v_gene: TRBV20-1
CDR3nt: TGCAGTGCTCAGGACCGTACCTATAATTCACCCCTCCACTTT
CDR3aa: CSAQDRTYNSPLHF

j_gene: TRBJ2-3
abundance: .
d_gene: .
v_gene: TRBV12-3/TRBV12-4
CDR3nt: TGTGCCAGCAGCCCTCGCCACCAAACTACAGATACGCAGTATTTT
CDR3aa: CASSPRHQTTDTQYF

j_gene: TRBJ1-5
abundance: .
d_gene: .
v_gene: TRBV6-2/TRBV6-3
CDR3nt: TGTGCCAGCACCAAGCGGGATTTCCAGCCCCAGCATTTT
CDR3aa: CASTKRDFQPQHF

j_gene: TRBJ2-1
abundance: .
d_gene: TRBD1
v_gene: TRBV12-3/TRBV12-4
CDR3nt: TGTGCCAGCAATCTACAGGGGGCGGTCGATGAGCAGTTCTTC
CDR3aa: CASNLQGAVDEQFF

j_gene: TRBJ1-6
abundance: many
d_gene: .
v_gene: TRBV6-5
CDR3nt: TGTGCCAGCAGTCCCAAAATGGGGAGTCCCCTCCACTTT
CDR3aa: CASSPKMGSPLHF

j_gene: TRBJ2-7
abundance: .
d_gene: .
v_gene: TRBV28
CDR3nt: TGTGCCAGCAGTCCCTGGGTCGGGAGCTCCTACGAGCAGTACTTC
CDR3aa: CASSPWVGSSYEQYF

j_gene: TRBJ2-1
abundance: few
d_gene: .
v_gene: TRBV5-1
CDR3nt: TGCGCCAGCCTGAAAGCCGGTGGCTCCTACAATGAGCAGTTCTTC
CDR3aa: CASLKAGGSYNEQFF

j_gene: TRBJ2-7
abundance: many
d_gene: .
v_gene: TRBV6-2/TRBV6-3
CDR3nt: TGTGCCAGCAGCTCCGGGACCGCTAACGAGCAGTACTTC
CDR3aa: CASSSGTANEQYF

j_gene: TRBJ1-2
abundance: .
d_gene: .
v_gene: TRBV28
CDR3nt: TGTGCCAGCAACCCAGGGACGCCTAGAGGCTACACCTTC
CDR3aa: CASNPGTPRGYTF

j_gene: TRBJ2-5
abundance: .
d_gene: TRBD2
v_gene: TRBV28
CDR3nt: TGTGCCAGCAGCTTTTGGGGGACTAGCGAAAAGGCCCAGTACTTC
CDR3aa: CASSFWGTSEKAQYF

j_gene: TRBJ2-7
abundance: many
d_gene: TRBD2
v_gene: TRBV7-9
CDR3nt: TGTGCCAGCAGCCGACTAGCGGTCTACGAGCAGTACTTC
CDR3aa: CASSRLAVYEQYF

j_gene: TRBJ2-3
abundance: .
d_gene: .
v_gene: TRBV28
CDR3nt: TGTGCCAGCAGTTTAGAGACAGCCACAGATACGCAGTATTTT
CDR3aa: CASSLETATDTQYF

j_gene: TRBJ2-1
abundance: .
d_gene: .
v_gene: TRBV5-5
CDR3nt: TGTGCCAGCAGCTTTGAGGACAATGAGCAGTTCTTC
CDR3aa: CASSFEDNEQFF

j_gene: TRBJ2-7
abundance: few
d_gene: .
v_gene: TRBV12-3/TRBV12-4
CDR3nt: TGTGCCAGCAGTTTTTTGGGGAAAAGCTCCTACGAGCAGTACTTC
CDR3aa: CASSFLGKSSYEQYF

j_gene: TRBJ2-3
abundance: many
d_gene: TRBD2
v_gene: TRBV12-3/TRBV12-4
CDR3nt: TGTGCCAGCAGTTTAACTAAATATGATTGGCGGGAGGGAGATACGCAGTATTTT
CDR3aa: CASSLTKYDWREGDTQYF

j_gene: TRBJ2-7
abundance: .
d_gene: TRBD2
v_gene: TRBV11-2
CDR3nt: TGTGCCAGCAGCTCCACGGGGGGACTAACTCCCTACGAGCAGTACTTC
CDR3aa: CASSSTGGLTPYEQYF

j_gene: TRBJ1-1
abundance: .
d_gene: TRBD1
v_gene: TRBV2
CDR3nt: TGTGCCAGCAGTGGGACAGGGCAGGGTGAAGCTTTCTTT
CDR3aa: CASSGTGQGEAFF

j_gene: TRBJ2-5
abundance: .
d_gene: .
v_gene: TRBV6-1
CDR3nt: TGTGCCAGCAGTGAAGGCCCTTTGAGGTTTGAAGAGACCCAGTACTTC
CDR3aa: CASSEGPLRFEETQYF

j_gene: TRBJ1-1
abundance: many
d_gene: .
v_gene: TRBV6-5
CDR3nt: TGTGCCAGCAGTTACACAGGGACTGGCGACACTGAAGCTTTCTTT
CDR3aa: CASSYTGTGDTEAFF

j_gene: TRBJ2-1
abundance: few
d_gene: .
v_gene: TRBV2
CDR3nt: TGTGCCAGCTCCGGGACCTACAATGAGCAGTTCTTC
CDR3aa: CASSGTYNEQFF

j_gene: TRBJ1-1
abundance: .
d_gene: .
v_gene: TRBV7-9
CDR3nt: TGTGCCAGCAGCTTCGGGGATGTTAGACAGGAGGTAGACACTGAAGCTTTCTTT
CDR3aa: CASSFGDVRQEVDTEAFF